The 21 T cell receptor beta chains in this list originate from one sample, sequenced in a study of T cell changes during pregnancy in multiple sclerosis (dated 2019 in TCRdb). The library was generated by the immunoSEQ multiplex PCR assay. TCRdb carries this immuneACCESS record with in-frame sequences only. Its versions omit some clonotypes, under half of them owing to an unresolved V gene in the studies checked, with the rest unexplained. Here the sample has 70,000 to 80,000 clones; roughly 90% occur a single time. The ten largest account for about 4% of the sample. The sample in question was peripheral blood, obtained after pregnancy. All receptors come from a female donor in good health, enrolled as a control in a pregnancy study.

The J gene is TRBJ2-5, the V gene TRBV7-9; D gene unclear. Per germline, CDR1 SEHNR and CDR2 FQNEAQ (reference sequence). Trimming shortened V by 0 bases and J by 5 bases, and 10 bases separated the two germline ends. This CDR3 has 14 residues. The CDR3 nucleotides are TGTGCCAGCAGCTTAGCGCAGGTGCCGGAGACCCAGTACTTC. Translation gives CASSLAQVPETQYF.

This clone was found a few times. The CDR3 sequence: CTSTLAGAPKTQYF. CDR3 in DNA: TGCACCAGCACCCTAGCGGGGGCCCCAAAGACCCAGTACTTC. The rearrangement joins TRBV1 to TRBJ2-5; the table names TRBD2, a call not compared with the DNA. TRBV1 is labeled a pseudogene. CDR3 length equals 14 residues.

V is TRBV10-3 and J is TRBJ2-3, with 12 bases aligning to TRBD2. Germline lookup yields CDR1 ENHRY and CDR2 SYGVKD. The V and J ends lost 7 bases and 7 bases, in that order; junction bases with no gene match: 6. This CDR3 is 14 amino acids long. Written as DNA, the CDR3 is TGTGCCATCACGGAGGGGACTAGCGGGTATACGCAGTATTTT. It encodes CAITEGTSGYTQYF.

This clone was seen a handful of times. The chain employs TRBV10-3 and TRBJ2-3, with 12 bases aligning to TRBD2. This CDR3 spans 16 amino acids. The germline V gene has CDR1 ENHRY and CDR2 SYGVKD. J was trimmed by 1 base and V by 6 bases; bases with no gene match: 5. CDR3 DNA: TGTGCCATCAGACCTAGCGGGAGGGATGGCACAGATACGCAGTATTTT. This gives the protein CAIRPSGRDGTDTQYF.

This clone was found once. The gene calls are TRBV2 and TRBJ2-5, with D perhaps TRBD1 (6 bases). The CDR3 has 14 amino acids. The V end lost 7 bases, the J end lost 1 base, and 13 bases lay between the germline ends. Per germline, CDR1 SNHLY and CDR2 FYNNEI. In DNA, the CDR3 is TGTGCCAGCACCAGAGGGGGAACCCAAGAGACCCAGTACTTC. Protein product: CASTRGGTQETQYF. Full variable domain (remainder filled in from reference TRBV2 and TRBJ2-5): EPEVTQTPSHQVTQMGQEVILRCVPISNHLYFYWYRQILGQKVEFLVSFYNNEISEKSEIFDDQFSVERPDGSNFTLKIRSTKLEDSAMYFCASTRGGTQETQYFGPGTRLLVL.

V is TRBV6-1 and J is TRBJ2-5; 7 bases map to TRBD2. The germline CDR1 and CDR2 sequences are MNHNS and SASEGT. The ends lost 2 bases at V and 2 bases at J; junction bases unmatched: 11. This CDR3 region has 17 residues. CDR3 sequence reads: CASSERLAVRYQETQYF. The CDR3 nucleotides are TGTGCCAGCAGTGAAAGGCTAGCGGTCAGATATCAAGAGACCCAGTACTTC.

The chain links TRBV4-1 to TRBJ2-1; the D is unclear. Trimming shortened V by 0 bases and J by 0 bases, and 9 bases separated the two germline ends. CDR3 length equals 16 residues. CDR1 and CDR2 from the germline V gene are MGHRA and YSYEKL. CDR3 sequence reads: CASSQDSYGSYNEQFF. CDR3 DNA: TGCGCCAGCAGCCAAGATAGCTATGGCTCCTACAATGAGCAGTTCTTC.

The rearrangement links TRBV20-1 to TRBJ1-1; D is undetermined. V gave up 5 bases and J gave up 9 bases, with 13 bases separating them. Germline V gene sequence: CDR1 DFQATT, CDR2 SNEGSKA (reference sequence). CDR3 size: 11 residues. CDR3 nucleotides: TGCAGTGCTCCCCTCGAGAGAAAAGCTTTCTTT. Translated, it gives CSAPLERKAFF.

DNA of the CDR3: TGTGCCAGCAGTCCCCCCAAGACTAGTCACTACGAGCAGTACTTC. This translates into CASSPPKTSHYEQYF. The chain couples TRBV28 to TRBJ2-7; possible D gene TRBD2, 6 bases. CDR1 and CDR2 (germline): MDHEN, SYDVKM. The CDR3 extends over 15 amino acids. Trimming took 5 bases from V and 3 from J, leaving 17 bases between them.

The chain recombines TRBV4-2 with TRBJ1-2, with TRBD1 matching over 8 bases. With 2 bases clipped from V and 3 bases from J, the junction kept 5 bases outside the gene matches. Germline-derived CDR1 and CDR2 are LGHNA and YNFKEQ. This CDR3 region has 15 residues. In DNA, the CDR3 is TGTGCCAGCAGCCAATCCCCGGGACAGGACTATGGCTACACCTTC. It codes for CASSQSPGQDYGYTF.

The chain carries TRBV29-1 and TRBJ1-2, with TRBD1 matching 7 bases. The CDR3 runs to 13 residues. V lost 6 bases to trimming and J lost 2 bases; unmatched junction nucleotides: 6. Germline lookup yields CDR1 SQVTM and CDR2 ANQGSEA. CDR3 sequence: CSVLTGPNYGYTF. In DNA, the CDR3 is TGCAGCGTCCTGACAGGGCCCAACTATGGCTACACCTTC.

The gene calls are TRBV28 and TRBJ2-3; the match to TRBD1 covers 9 bases. The V and J ends lost 3 bases and 3 bases, in that order; junction bases with no gene match: 13. This CDR3 comprises 18 residues. Looked up from germline, CDR1 is MDHEN and CDR2 is SYDVKM. This chain's CDR3 is CASSFSGQGKDRTDTQYF. CDR3 sequence (DNA): TGTGCCAGCAGTTTTTCGGGACAGGGTAAGGATAGGACAGATACGCAGTATTTT. Variable domain in full (rest from reference TRBV28 and TRBJ2-3): DVKVTQSSRYLVKRTGEKVFLECVQDMDHENMFWYRQDPGLGLRLIYFSYDVKMKEKGDIPEGYSVSREKKERFSLILESASTNQTSMYLCASSFSGQGKDRTDTQYFGPGTRLTVL.

This chain connects TRBV6-5 to TRBJ2-3; perhaps TRBD2 as D (7 bases). The CDR3 contains 15 residues. The V and J ends lost 6 bases and 5 bases respectively, with 18 bases between them. The germline V gene encodes CDR1 MNHEY and CDR2 SVGAGI. CDR3 in DNA: TGTGCCAGCAGCCTACTGGCGGGGGCCGGAGATACGCAGTATTTT. Translation gives CASSLLAGAGDTQYF.

The genes are TRBV15 and TRBJ2-2; 8 bases are shared with TRBD1. Germline CDR1 LNHNV, CDR2 YYDKDF (reference sequence). Trimming cost V 4 bases and J 3 bases; bases outside gene matches: 1. This CDR3 is 14 amino acids long. The CDR3 is CATSIQGDTGELFF. CDR3 DNA sequence: TGTGCCACCAGCATACAGGGGGACACCGGGGAGCTGTTTTTT. Combining the CDR3 with reference TRBV15 and TRBJ2-2 gives the whole variable domain DAMVIQNPRYQVTQFGKPVTLSCSQTLNHNVMYWYQQKSSQAPKLLFHYYDKDFNNEADTPDNFQSRRPNTSFCFLDIRSPGLGDTAMYLCATSIQGDTGELFFGEGSRLTVL.

The rearrangement links TRBV5-4 to TRBJ2-3; 12 nucleotides agree with TRBD2. Trimming at V came to 4 bases and at J to 5 bases, leaving 11 bases not matched to a gene. Germline V gene lookup returns CDR1 SGHNT and CDR2 YYREEE (reference sequence). This CDR3 region has 17 residues. The CDR3 is CASSLGLAGPSGDTQYF. The CDR3, as DNA: TGTGCCAGCAGCCTTGGACTAGCGGGGCCCTCTGGAGATACGCAGTATTTT.

The gene calls are TRBV19 and TRBJ1-5; weak D call: TRBD1 (6 bases). Germline loops: CDR1 LNHDA, CDR2 SQIVND (reference sequence). The V end lost 3 bases, the J end lost 5 bases, and 14 bases lay between the germline ends. CDR3 length: 15 amino acids. DNA of the CDR3: TGTGCCAGTAGTATGGGGGCAGGAAGGCATCAGCCCCAGCATTTT. It codes for CASSMGAGRHQPQHF.

This clone has only one observation. The genes are TRBV5-1 and TRBJ1-1; 7 nucleotides agree with TRBD1. V lost 6 bases, J lost 0 bases, and 5 bases stayed unmatched. The germline V gene encodes CDR1 SGHRS and CDR2 YFSETQ. The CDR3 has 14 amino acids. The chain's CDR3 is CASNRQGMNTEAFF. CDR3 DNA sequence: TGCGCCAGCAACAGACAGGGAATGAACACTGAAGCTTTCTTT.

V gene TRBV5-1 combines with J gene TRBJ1-1; a possible D gene is TRBD1 (5 bases). This CDR3 spans 14 amino acids. The V and J ends lost 5 bases and 1 base respectively, with 12 bases between them. Germline assignment: CDR1 SGHRS and CDR2 YFSETQ. CDR3 sequence (DNA): TGCGCCAGCAGGACCCAGGGATCGAACACTGAAGCTTTCTTT. It is translated as CASRTQGSNTEAFF.

This clone came up once. The chain employs TRBV19 and TRBJ1-5, with 9 bases lining up with TRBD1. CDR3 length: 19 amino acids. Unmatched junction bases numbered 10, after V lost 1 base and J lost 0 bases. Germline CDR1 and CDR2: LNHDA and SQIVND (reference sequence). This CDR3 is CASSIGKDRGGYSNQPQHF. CDR3 sequence (DNA): TGTGCCAGTAGTATAGGGAAGGACAGGGGTGGATATAGCAATCAGCCCCAGCATTTT.

The chain has TRBV28 and TRBJ1-2; 9 nucleotides match TRBD1. The CDR3 is 13 residues long. Germline V gene lookup returns CDR1 MDHEN and CDR2 SYDVKM. Trimming removed 10 bases from V and 5 bases from J; junction bases left unmatched: 8. CDR3 protein: CAIGGQGLYGYTF. CDR3 nucleotide sequence: TGTGCCATAGGGGGACAGGGCCTTTATGGCTACACCTTC.

The gene calls are TRBV6-1 and TRBJ2-1; weak D call: TRBD2 (6 bases). The V gene lost 0 bases and the J gene lost 5 bases, with 8 bases spanning the gap. Looked up from germline, CDR1 is MNHNS and CDR2 is SASEGT. The CDR3 is made up of 14 amino acids. Here the CDR3 reads CASSEAGGHNEQFF. CDR3 DNA sequence: TGTGCCAGCAGTGAAGCGGGGGGACACAATGAGCAGTTCTTC.